A single sample gave rise to the 31 T cell receptor beta chains below, sequenced in a study of blood T cells in healthy people across ages. Through a sample-barcoded 5' primer and a J-beta primer mix, a second PCR was run for 7 to 11 cycles. TCRdb called the 5' RACE reads again in MiXCR, with one record for every CDR3 protein. The sample yields 800,000 to 950,000 distinct CDR3 sequences, around 29% seen once. These same data were also listed under a study on T cells of mothers and their children.

Sequences were obtained from blood. The source is a woman aged 40 to 49 in good health.

Remarks on this clonotype: Given a much more abundant clone one base away, this may be a read error. This chain joins TRBV20-1 and TRBJ2-5, with TRBD2 matching over 11 bases. CDR1 is DFQATT and CDR2 is SNEGSKA in the germline V gene (reference sequence). This CDR3 is built from 16 residues. CDR3 coding DNA: TGCAGTGCTAGCTCTCGACTAGCGGGGCCGAAAGACACCCAGTACTTC. Translated, it gives CSASSRLAGPKDTQYF.

In this sample, this clonotype turned up a few times. No conserved phenylalanine or tryptophan ends this CDR3, so it is likely a read error. The J gene is TRBJ1-2, the V gene TRBV6-1; 7 nucleotides agree with TRBD1. Per germline, CDR1 MNHNS and CDR2 SASEGT. The CDR3 has 16 residues. V was pared by 7 bases and J by 8 bases, with 19 bases of the junction left unmatched. CDR3 sequence reads: CASTDLLDRTEYGYTC. The CDR3 nucleotides read TGTGCCAGCACCGATCTCCTGGACAGGACGGAGTACGGCTACACCTGC.

The chain couples TRBV7-3 to TRBJ2-3; D gene ambiguous. Germline CDR1 is SGHTA and CDR2 is FQGTGA. Trimming took 5 bases from V and 2 from J, leaving 8 bases between them. The length of the CDR3 is 13 residues. CDR3 nucleotide sequence: TGTGCCAGCAGCCTCAAGGCCACAGATACGCAGTATTTT. Protein product: CASSLKATDTQYF.

With respect to this clonotype: Mismatch with germline at one junction end may stem from a read error. The chain combines TRBV12-3 or TRBV12-4 with TRBJ2-7; the D is unclear. The CDR3 is 13 residues long. The CDR3 loop reads CTSSSPVGGEQYF. For the CDR3, the DNA is TGTACCAGCAGTTCCCCCGTGGGCGGCGAGCAGTACTTC.

This clonotype was detected a few times. The rearrangement joins TRBV6-4 to TRBJ1-2; D may be TRBD1 (5 bases). This CDR3 contains 13 residues. V dropped 2 bases and J dropped 8 bases, with 12 bases sitting between them. The germline CDR1 and CDR2 sequences are MRHNA and SNTAGT. The CDR3 reads CASSDRGDRGYTF. The CDR3 bases are TGTGCCAGCAGTGACAGGGGAGATCGAGGCTACACCTTC.

This clonotype was counted between two and nine times. The chain is built from TRBV12-3 or TRBV12-4 and TRBJ1-1; the D gene is possibly TRBD1 (5 bases). The CDR3 spans 13 residues. V lost 6 bases, J lost 4 bases, and 12 bases lay in between. CDR3 in amino acids: CASSSGALTEAFF. The CDR3 DNA follows: TGTGCCAGCAGCTCCGGGGCCCTCACTGAAGCTTTCTTT.

This clonotype has a count of ten or more. J is TRBJ2-5 and V is TRBV29-1; 7 bases fit TRBD1. The ends lost 6 bases at V and 4 bases at J; junction bases unmatched: 5. The CDR3 has 12 amino acids. CDR1 and CDR2 (germline): SQVTM, ANQGSEA. Written as DNA, the CDR3 is TGCAGCGTAGCAACAGGGGCAGAGACCCAGTACTTC. It encodes CSVATGAETQYF. The variable domain in full, completed from reference TRBV29-1 and TRBJ2-5, reads SAVISQKPSRDICQRGTSLTIQCQVDSQVTMMFWYRQQPGQSLTLIATANQGSEATYESGFVIDKFPISRPNLTFSTLTVSNMSPEDSSIYLCSVATGAETQYFGPGTRLLVL.

This clonotype came up a few times. The chain has TRBV3-1 and TRBJ1-2; D gene ambiguous. The CDR3 is 13 amino acids. Germline values: CDR1 LGHDT, CDR2 YNNKEL (reference sequence). V was pared by 8 bases and J by 2 bases, with 12 bases between. The CDR3 loop reads CASGPDANYGYTF. Written as DNA, the CDR3 is TGTGCCAGCGGCCCGGACGCCAACTATGGCTACACCTTC.

This clonotype appeared many times. Here the CDR3 DNA reads TGCGCCAGCAGCCCACGGACTAGCGGGGGGCCTACCATCTACGAGCAGTACTTC. Protein: CASSPRTSGGPTIYEQYF. The chain carries TRBV5-1 and TRBJ2-7; the match to TRBD2 covers 14 bases. V gave up 4 bases and J gave up 3 bases; unmatched junction bases: 12. CDR3 size: 18 residues. Germline loops: CDR1 SGHRS, CDR2 YFSETQ.

This clonotype has only a few counts. V is TRBV4-1 and J is TRBJ1-1, with D unresolved. Deletions cut 0 bases from V and 2 bases from J, with 13 bases between. The CDR3 extends over 16 amino acids. Germline CDR1 is MGHRA and CDR2 is YSYEKL. CDR3: CASSQDPARSNTEAFF. CDR3 nucleotide sequence: TGCGCCAGCAGCCAAGATCCGGCCAGGTCCAACACTGAAGCTTTCTTT.

V and J are TRBV27 and TRBJ1-4, with D uncertain. The germline CDR1 and CDR2 sequences are MNHEY and SMNVEV (reference sequence). V gave up 3 bases and J gave up 0 bases, with 11 bases separating them. This CDR3 has 16 residues. DNA for the CDR3: TGTGCCAGCAGTTTTATTTATGGTGCAACTAATGAAAAACTGTTTTTT. Protein sequence: CASSFIYGATNEKLFF.

This clonotype has a count of ten or more. Here the CDR3 reads CSALGLAGGSSYEQYF. The DNA for the CDR3 is TGCAGTGCTTTAGGACTAGCGGGGGGTAGCTCCTACGAGCAGTACTTC. This chain links TRBV20-1 with TRBJ2-7; TRBD2 matches 14 bases. CDR1 and CDR2 (germline): DFQATT, SNEGSKA (reference sequence). The CDR3 totals 16 residues. Trimming at V came to 5 bases and at J to 0 bases, leaving 6 bases not matched to a gene.

V is TRBV5-1 and J is TRBJ2-7; 9 bases fit TRBD1. The CDR3 spans 14 residues. Per the germline V gene, CDR1 is SGHRS and CDR2 is YFSETQ. The junction had 2 bases not matched to a gene; V was cut back by 0 bases and J by 4 bases. The CDR3 DNA is TGCGCCAGCAGCTTGGGGGACAGGGAATACGAGCAGTACTTC. Translation: CASSLGDREYEQYF.

This clonotype has ten or more counts. This chain joins TRBV7-2 and TRBJ2-5; 7 nucleotides agree with TRBD1. The CDR3 length is 14 residues. Germline CDR1 reads SGHTA; CDR2 reads FQGNSA. Trimming at V came to 5 bases and at J to 5 bases, leaving 8 bases not matched to a gene. The CDR3 sequence is CASSIPGGRETQYF. In DNA form, the CDR3 reads TGTGCCAGCAGCATCCCAGGGGGTCGGGAGACCCAGTACTTC.

The chain links TRBV4-3 to TRBJ2-1, with TRBD2 as a possible D gene (6 bases). The CDR3 consists of 17 residues. The V end lost 7 bases, the J end lost 1 base, and 20 bases lay between the germline ends. The germline gives CDR1 LGHNA, CDR2 YSLEER. CDR3 coding DNA: TGCGCCAGCAAGTTGGAGCGGAGGGGCGGGTCCTACAATGAGCAGTTCTTC. Translated, it gives CASKLERRGGSYNEQFF.

As DNA, the CDR3 is TGTGCCAGCAGTTACGAGGGACAGGGGAAGGGCAATGAGCAGTTCTTC. Amino acids: CASSYEGQGKGNEQFF. The chain joins TRBV6-6 to TRBJ2-1; 10 bases fit TRBD1. CDR1 MNHNY and CDR2 SVGAGI come from the germline V gene (reference sequence). The V segment lost 2 bases and the J segment 6 bases; nucleotides outside the gene matches: 7. The CDR3 totals 16 residues.

The genes are TRBV7-2 and TRBJ1-1, with D hard to call. V was cut by 5 bases and J by 6 bases, with 13 bases left in between. Germline CDR1 SGHTA, CDR2 FQGNSA. The CDR3 runs 13 residues. The CDR3 bases are TGTGCCAGCAGCGCCCCCGGGTTCCCTGAAGCTTTCTTT. The encoded protein is CASSAPGFPEAFF.

The chain joins TRBV5-5 to TRBJ1-1; no definite D call. V was trimmed by 2 bases and J by 3 bases, leaving 8 bases between them. This CDR3 comprises 13 residues. CDR1 and CDR2 from the germline V gene are SGHKS and YYEKEE (reference sequence). CDR3 coding DNA: TGTGCCAGCAGCTTCAACGGATACACTGAAGCTTTCTTT. Translated, it gives CASSFNGYTEAFF.

The V call is TRBV19, the J call TRBJ1-4, with D perhaps matching TRBD1 (6 bases). With 6 bases removed from V and 0 bases from J, the gap between germline ends came to 14 bases. The germline V gene has CDR1 LNHDA and CDR2 SQIVND (reference sequence). The CDR3 totals 16 residues. This CDR3 is CASRVTGTATNEKLFF. In DNA, the CDR3 is TGTGCCAGTAGAGTGACAGGAACTGCAACTAATGAAAAACTGTTTTTT. Combining the CDR3 with reference TRBV19 and TRBJ1-4 gives the whole variable domain DGGITQSPKYLFRKEGQNVTLSCEQNLNHDAMYWYRQDPGQGLRLIYYSQIVNDFQKGDIAEGYSVSREKKESFPLTVTSAQKNPTAFYLCASRVTGTATNEKLFFGSGTQLSVL.

The chain links TRBV27 to TRBJ2-7, with 10 bases identical to TRBD2. Germline V gene data show CDR1 as MNHEY and CDR2 as SMNVEV (reference sequence). The CDR3 sequence is 16 residues long. Losses at the gene ends were 7 bases for V and 4 bases for J; bases not matched to a gene: 13. CDR3 in amino acids: CASTRWSGTSEYEQYF. CDR3 sequence (DNA): TGTGCCAGCACCCGGTGGTCGGGGACTAGCGAGTACGAGCAGTACTTC.

This chain joins TRBV7-2 and TRBJ2-1, with 9 bases matching TRBD2. V lost 1 base and J lost 9; bases outside the gene matches: 7. The CDR3 runs to 15 residues. Looked up from germline, CDR1 is SGHTA and CDR2 is FQGNSA. CDR3 residues: CASSLGLAVEGEQFF. The CDR3 bases are TGTGCCAGCAGCTTAGGACTAGCGGTGGAGGGTGAGCAGTTCTTC.

At least ten counts were recorded for this clonotype. This CDR3 reads CASSPLVNEQFF. The CDR3, as DNA: TGTGCCAGCTCACCATTGGTCAATGAGCAGTTCTTC. J is TRBJ2-1 and V is TRBV18; D is undetermined. CDR1 KGHSH and CDR2 LQKENI come from the germline V gene. The CDR3 covers 12 residues. V was trimmed by 2 bases and J by 6 bases, leaving 5 bases between them.

To note about this clonotype: Possible read error: a much larger clone is one base away. The rearrangement joins TRBV20-1 to TRBJ2-5, with 7 bases that match TRBD2. Looked up from germline, CDR1 is DFQATT and CDR2 is SNEGSKA (reference sequence). The V and J ends lost 8 bases and 5 bases, in that order; junction bases with no gene match: 20. This CDR3 region has 16 residues. The CDR3 DNA is TGCAGTACTACCCATTGGGCTAGCGGTAAAGGGGAGACCCAGTACTTC. Encoded protein: CSTTHWASGKGETQYF.

The chain is built from TRBV3-1 and TRBJ2-5; 13 nucleotides match TRBD2. The germline V gene encodes CDR1 LGHDT and CDR2 YNNKEL (reference sequence). The CDR3 spans 14 residues. J gave up 9 bases and V 4 bases, and 5 bases lay outside the gene matches. The CDR3: CASSRTSGGGAQYF. The CDR3 bases are TGTGCCAGCAGCCGGACTAGCGGGGGAGGTGCCCAGTACTTC.

This clonotype was seen more than once but under ten times. In DNA, the CDR3 is TGCGCCAGCAGCTTGGTTCCGTCGAACACCGGGGAGCTGTTTTTT. Amino acid sequence: CASSLVPSNTGELFF. V usage is TRBV5-1 and J usage is TRBJ2-2, with D unclear. Trimming removed 0 bases from V and 0 bases from J, with 6 bases in between. Germline V lookup: CDR1 SGHRS, CDR2 YFSETQ. This CDR3 comprises 15 residues. Variable domain in full (rest from reference TRBV5-1 and TRBJ2-2): KAGVTQTPRYLIKTRGQQVTLSCSPISGHRSVSWYQQTPGQGLQFLFEYFSETQRNKGNFPGRFSGRQFSNSRSEMNVSTLELGDSALYLCASSLVPSNTGELFFGEGSRLTVL.

This clonotype appeared many times. V usage is TRBV7-2 and J usage is TRBJ2-3; 10 bases fit TRBD2. The ends lost 7 bases at V and 1 base at J; junction bases unmatched: 14. From germline, CDR1 is SGHTA and CDR2 FQGNSA. The length of the CDR3 is 18 residues. The CDR3 coding sequence is TGTGCCAGCACCCAACCAGGCCTAGCGGGGGCGGGCACAGATACGCAGTATTTT. Its translation is CASTQPGLAGAGTDTQYF. Full variable domain (rest looked up from reference TRBV7-2 and TRBJ2-3): GAGVSQSPSNKVTEKGKDVELRCDPISGHTALYWYRQSLGQGLEFLIYFQGNSAPDKSGLPSDRFSAERTGGSVSTLTIQRTQQEDSAVYLCASTQPGLAGAGTDTQYFGPGTRLTVL.

This rearrangement joins TRBV11-2 to TRBJ2-4; TRBD1 matches at 10 bases. The J call may be in error: the DNA end matches TRBJ2-7 better. This CDR3 contains 15 residues. Germline loops: CDR1 SGHAT, CDR2 FQNNGV. This CDR3 is CASSRTGQGSHEQYF. The CDR3 nucleotides are TGTGCCAGCAGCCGCACGGGACAGGGGTCCCACGAGCAGTACTTC.

Comment on this clonotype: This could be a read error, since a much larger clone is one nucleotide away. The chain links TRBV4-3 to TRBJ2-7; 10 nucleotides match TRBD1. Germline CDR1 LGHNA, CDR2 YSLEER. This CDR3 comprises 17 residues. V lost 0 bases, J lost 3 bases, and 8 bases stayed unmatched. This chain's CDR3 is CASSQDAGQGRCYEQYF. For the CDR3, the DNA is TGCGCCAGCAGCCAAGACGCGGGACAGGGGAGATGCTACGAGCAGTACTTC.

As regards this clonotype: At one boundary the junction diverges from the germline segment, which might be a read error. In DNA, the CDR3 is TGTGCCAGCAGTCAAGAATCCGGGACCCCAATTCCAACAGATACGCAGTATTTT. Protein: CASSQESGTPIPTDTQYF. V usage is TRBV4-2 and J usage is TRBJ2-3; D tentatively reads TRBD1 or TRBD2 (5 bases each). The CDR3 is made up of 18 amino acids. Germline assignment: CDR1 LGHNA and CDR2 YNFKEQ.

This clonotype was recorded at least ten times. The chain is built from TRBV5-1 and TRBJ2-3, with 13 bases identical to TRBD2. This CDR3 region has 17 residues. Trimming removed 4 bases from V and 3 bases from J; junction bases left unmatched: 8. CDR1 is SGHRS and CDR2 is YFSETQ in the germline V gene. CDR3 sequence (DNA): TGCGCCAGCAGCACGCGGACTAGCGGGGGTCTGACAGATACGCAGTATTTT. Its translation is CASSTRTSGGLTDTQYF.

This clonotype was counted only a few times. The chain combines TRBV5-1 with TRBJ1-2, with TRBD1 identical over 7 bases. The V gene end was trimmed by 1 base and the J gene end by 6 bases; junction bases not matched to a gene: 12. The CDR3 runs to 16 residues. Germline assignment: CDR1 SGHRS and CDR2 YFSETQ. The chain's CDR3 is CASSLSDRLLIDGYTF. The DNA for the CDR3 is TGCGCCAGCAGCTTGTCGGACAGGCTCCTAATTGATGGCTACACCTTC.